These 31 T cell receptor beta chains originate from one sample sequenced in a study of CD8 T cells in Susac syndrome. An input of roughly 0.5 to 1 ug of RNA was subjected to reverse transcription using random hexamers. In TCRdb, the immunoSEQ multiplex PCR reads were re-called with MiXCR into one record per CDR3 protein. The data hold 150,000 to 200,000 distinct CDR3 sequences, with roughly nine tenths observed a single time. Sequenced: CD4+ T cells from PBMCs. The receptors were sampled from a human donor with Susac syndrome.

V gene TRBV6-5 combines with J gene TRBJ1-5, with a possible D match to TRBD1 (6 bases). V gave up 2 bases and J gave up 3 bases, with 14 bases separating them. Germline V gene lookup returns CDR1 MNHEY and CDR2 SVGAGI. CDR3 length: 16 residues. In nucleotides, the CDR3 is TGTGCCAGCAGTTACGGGTACCCGGGACACAATCAGCCCCAGCATTTT. Its protein is CASSYGYPGHNQPQHF.

The rearrangement uses TRBV6-5 and TRBJ2-7; D possibly corresponds to TRBD1 (6 bases). This CDR3 comprises 14 residues. Germline V gene lookup returns CDR1 MNHEY and CDR2 SVGAGI. The germline V and J ends were trimmed by 2 bases and 2 bases, with 10 bases remaining between them. Here the CDR3 reads CASSYQGRTYEQYF. The CDR3 nucleotides read TGTGCCAGCAGTTACCAGGGGCGAACCTACGAGCAGTACTTC.

V is TRBV2 and J is TRBJ2-1; perhaps TRBD2 as D (7 bases). V lost 2 bases and J lost 7, with 18 bases in between. This CDR3 is 16 amino acids long. Germline CDR1 SNHLY, CDR2 FYNNEI. The CDR3 sequence: CASSEQLGGRGNEQFF. The CDR3 DNA reads as TGTGCCAGCAGTGAACAATTGGGGGGGCGCGGAAATGAGCAGTTCTTC.

The chain employs TRBV15 and TRBJ1-1; D gene uncertain. Germline V gene lookup returns CDR1 LNHNV and CDR2 YYDKDF (reference sequence). Trimming pared 4 bases from V and 4 bases from J, leaving 22 bases between. The length of the CDR3 is 17 residues. The CDR3 region has the DNA TGTGCCACCAGCAAAGATTCGGGTCCCAGGCCGGGCACTGAAGCTTTCTTT. Amino acids: CATSKDSGPRPGTEAFF.

Comments on this clonotype: The final CDR3 position lacks the conserved phenylalanine or tryptophan, pointing to a likely read error. This chain links TRBV20-1 with TRBJ2-5; tentatively, D is TRBD2 (6 bases). The CDR3 is made up of 14 amino acids. CDR1 is DFQATT and CDR2 is SNEGSKA in the germline V gene (reference sequence). Trimming shortened V by 1 base and J by 7 bases, and 16 bases separated the two germline ends. The CDR3 DNA reads as TGCAGTGCTAGAGCCCGGGCCGGGCGGGGGACCCAGTACCTC. Its translation is CSARARAGRGTQYL.

Only a few counts were recorded for this clonotype. V usage is TRBV5-1 and J usage is TRBJ2-2, with TRBD1 identical over 7 bases. The V and J ends lost 7 bases and 1 base, in that order; junction bases with no gene match: 1. The CDR3 extends over 13 amino acids. Germline V lookup: CDR1 SGHRS, CDR2 YFSETQ. The CDR3 DNA sequence: TGCGCCAGCTCAGGGGGGAACACCGGGGAGCTGTTTTTT. Protein: CASSGGNTGELFF. The full variable domain, with the rest looked up from reference TRBV5-1 and TRBJ2-2, is KAGVTQTPRYLIKTRGQQVTLSCSPISGHRSVSWYQQTPGQGLQFLFEYFSETQRNKGNFPGRFSGRQFSNSRSEMNVSTLELGDSALYLCASSGGNTGELFFGEGSRLTVL.

This rearrangement joins TRBV3-1 to TRBJ2-7; D is unclear. Deletions cut 6 bases from V and 6 bases from J, with 9 bases between. CDR1 is LGHDT, CDR2 YNNKEL, per germline (reference sequence). CDR3 size: 11 residues. CDR3 DNA: TGTGCCAGCAGTACCTCGGTCGAGCAGTACTTC. Amino acids: CASSTSVEQYF.

This clonotype showed up just once. The chain links TRBV3-1 to TRBJ1-3, with D unresolved. Germline V gene data show CDR1 as LGHDT and CDR2 as YNNKEL (reference sequence). V was pared by 0 bases and J by 0 bases, with 9 bases between. The CDR3 extends over 16 amino acids. CDR3 region: CASSQEGSGSGNTIYF. The DNA of the CDR3 is TGTGCCAGCAGCCAAGAGGGTTCGGGCTCTGGAAACACCATATATTTT.

The V gene is TRBV20-1, the J gene TRBJ1-1; perhaps TRBD1 as D (6 bases). Germline assignment: CDR1 DFQATT and CDR2 SNEGSKA (reference sequence). The V end was cut by 4 bases, the J end by 5 bases, with 20 bases between. The CDR3 length is 15 residues. As DNA, the CDR3 is TGCAGTGCTAAGCCGGGACATCATAGTGGAACTGAAGCTTTCTTT. Residues: CSAKPGHHSGTEAFF.

V is TRBV12-3 or TRBV12-4 and J is TRBJ1-5; maybe TRBD1 (6 bases). Deletions cut 3 bases from V and 6 bases from J, with 15 bases between. The CDR3 contains 15 residues. The CDR3 DNA reads TGTGCCAGCAGTTTTTGGGGGCGGGTCGGTCAGCCCCAGCATTTT. Translating gives CASSFWGRVGQPQHF.

The chain is built from TRBV10-3 and TRBJ1-4, with TRBD1 matching over 7 bases. Germline-derived CDR1 and CDR2 are ENHRY and SYGVKD. V lost 7 bases to trimming and J lost 3 bases; unmatched junction nucleotides: 2. The CDR3 runs 13 residues. Written as DNA, the CDR3 is TGTGCCATCAAGGGGGCGTCTAATGAAAAACTGTTTTTT. This codes for CAIKGASNEKLFF.

The chain combines TRBV6-1 with TRBJ1-2; unclear D gene. The CDR3 covers 13 residues. V gave up 8 bases and J gave up 4 bases, with 14 bases separating them. Germline V gene data show CDR1 as MNHNS and CDR2 as SASEGT. The CDR3 DNA follows: TGTGCCAGCTTTTACGAGGATGGCTATGGCTACACCTTC. Protein sequence: CASFYEDGYGYTF.

V and J are TRBV7-9 and TRBJ2-5; D unresolved. This CDR3 contains 13 residues. CDR1 and CDR2 from the germline V gene are SEHNR and FQNEAQ (reference sequence). Trimming pared 5 bases from V and 2 bases from J, leaving 9 bases between. The CDR3 here is CASSPQLQETQYF. In DNA, the CDR3 is TGTGCCAGCAGCCCACAACTACAAGAGACCCAGTACTTC.

The chain links TRBV6-5 to TRBJ1-2; 7 bases fit TRBD1. This CDR3 is built from 17 residues. The ends lost 2 bases at V and 3 bases at J; junction bases unmatched: 12. Germline V lookup: CDR1 MNHEY, CDR2 SVGAGI. The CDR3 nucleotides are TGTGCCAGCAGTTACAAACTCCAGGGGGGTTATGACTATGGCTACACCTTC. This gives the protein CASSYKLQGGYDYGYTF.

About this clonotype: The junction does not match germline at one end; this may be a read error. The chain joins TRBV7-2 to TRBJ2-2, with TRBD1 matching over 12 bases. The CDR3 runs to 15 residues. The germline V gene encodes CDR1 SGHTA and CDR2 FQGNSA. CDR3 in DNA: TGTGCCAGCAGGGGACAGGGGGCCAGCACCGGGGAGGTGTTTTTT. Translated: CASRGQGASTGEVFF. Drawing the rest from reference TRBV7-2 and TRBJ2-2, the complete variable domain is GAGVSQSPSNKVTEKGKDVELRCDPISGHTALYWYRQSLGQGLEFLIYFQGNSAPDKSGLPSDRFSAERTGGSVSTLTIQRTQQEDSAVYLCASRGQGASTGEVFFGEGSRLTVL.

This clonotype was seen just once. The chain is built from TRBV5-1 and TRBJ1-6; D not certain. The CDR3 contains 13 residues. Trimming removed 5 bases from V and 6 bases from J, with 9 bases in between. Germline loops: CDR1 SGHRS, CDR2 YFSETQ. DNA of the CDR3: TGCGCCAGCAGGGTGGACGGTAATTCACCCCTCCACTTT. The encoded protein is CASRVDGNSPLHF.

The chain uses TRBV2 and TRBJ2-1; D is undetermined. Germline CDR1 and CDR2: SNHLY and FYNNEI. Trimming removed 7 bases at V and 0 bases at J, with 10 bases between. The CDR3 spans 14 residues. As DNA, the CDR3 is TGTGCCAGCAATAAAGGAAGCTCCTACAATGAGCAGTTCTTC. This gives the protein CASNKGSSYNEQFF.

This chain joins TRBV20-1 and TRBJ2-5, with D unresolved. CDR1 DFQATT and CDR2 SNEGSKA come from the germline V gene (reference sequence). The CDR3 is made up of 14 amino acids. Trimming took 1 base from V and 7 from J, leaving 16 bases between them. This chain's CDR3 is CSARVARSRGTQYF. In nucleotides, the CDR3 is TGCAGTGCTAGAGTTGCCAGGAGCCGAGGGACCCAGTACTTC.

The chain employs TRBV30 and TRBJ1-5; TRBD1 might be the D (6 bases). V was cut by 5 bases and J by 1 base, with 9 bases left in between. Looked up from germline, CDR1 is GTSNPN and CDR2 is SVGIG (reference sequence). This CDR3 comprises 13 residues. The CDR3 loop is CAWSQGSNQPQHF. The CDR3 region has the DNA TGTGCCTGGTCACAGGGAAGCAATCAGCCCCAGCATTTT.

V gene TRBV28 combines with J gene TRBJ2-5; tentatively, D is TRBD2 (6 bases). The germline V and J ends were trimmed by 8 bases and 12 bases, with 19 bases remaining between them. CDR3 length equals 12 residues. Germline loops: CDR1 MDHEN, CDR2 SYDVKM. This CDR3 reads CASLGGGPLEYF. In DNA form, the CDR3 reads TGTGCCAGCCTCGGGGGAGGCCCCCTCGAGTACTTC.

This chain uses TRBV27 with TRBJ2-5; D not resolved. Trimming shortened V by 6 bases and J by 0 bases, and 8 bases separated the two germline ends. Looked up from germline, CDR1 is MNHEY and CDR2 is SMNVEV (reference sequence). The CDR3 consists of 13 residues. In nucleotides, the CDR3 is TGTGCCAGCAGACCACCCAACCAAGAGACCCAGTACTTC. Translated: CASRPPNQETQYF.

The chain recombines TRBV10-3 with TRBJ1-2; 10 nucleotides match TRBD1. Germline V gene data show CDR1 as ENHRY and CDR2 as SYGVKD. The CDR3 runs to 15 residues. CDR3 nucleotide sequence: TGTGACGGCCGCCACGCCGGGGACAGGGGAAATGGCTACACCTTC. Translating it yields CDGRHAGDRGNGYTF.

CDR3 sequence reads: CACSQGAGQPQHF. CDR3 bases: TGTGCCTGCTCCCAGGGGGCTGGTCAGCCCCAGCATTTT. The chain has TRBV30 and TRBJ1-5; TRBD1 matches at 8 bases. Trimming removed 6 bases from V and 6 bases from J; junction bases left unmatched: 7. From germline, CDR1 is GTSNPN and CDR2 SVGIG (reference sequence). The CDR3 is made up of 13 amino acids.

This clonotype turned up a few times. The rearrangement uses TRBV2 and TRBJ1-6; 7 bases are shared with TRBD1. The trim removed 6 bases at V and 8 bases at J, leaving 4 bases unmatched. The CDR3 loop spans 13 amino acids. Germline-derived CDR1 and CDR2 are SNHLY and FYNNEI. CDR3 sequence (DNA): TGTGCCAGCAGGACAGGGATTGATTCACCCCTCCACTTT. Its translation: CASRTGIDSPLHF.

This clonotype was seen a single time. This chain links TRBV6-1 with TRBJ2-7, with D tentatively TRBD1 or TRBD2 (5 bases each). The CDR3 runs to 15 residues. Trimming cost V 2 bases and J 6 bases, with 17 bases left between them. Germline V gene lookup returns CDR1 MNHNS and CDR2 SASEGT. The CDR3 loop is CASSELQGARGEQYF. CDR3 in DNA: TGTGCCAGCAGTGAACTCCAGGGAGCAAGGGGCGAGCAGTACTTC.

V is TRBV30 and J is TRBJ2-3; 10 bases match TRBD2. CDR1 GTSNPN and CDR2 SVGIG come from the germline V gene (reference sequence). The ends lost 1 base at V and 2 bases at J; junction bases unmatched: 3. The CDR3 runs 15 residues. CDR3 sequence (DNA): TGTGCCTGGAGTGACGGACTAGCGGCCACAGATACGCAGTATTTT. Protein product: CAWSDGLAATDTQYF.

The rearrangement links TRBV5-1 to TRBJ2-1; 10 bases align to TRBD1. Germline V gene lookup returns CDR1 SGHRS and CDR2 YFSETQ. The CDR3 has 15 residues. Trimming removed 2 bases from V and 7 bases from J; junction bases left unmatched: 6. In DNA, the CDR3 is TGCGCCAGCAGCTTACGACAGGGGGCGGATAATGAGCAGTTCTTC. Translation gives CASSLRQGADNEQFF. Complete variable domain (other parts from reference TRBV5-1 and TRBJ2-1): KAGVTQTPRYLIKTRGQQVTLSCSPISGHRSVSWYQQTPGQGLQFLFEYFSETQRNKGNFPGRFSGRQFSNSRSEMNVSTLELGDSALYLCASSLRQGADNEQFFGPGTRLTVL.

The chain links TRBV20-1 to TRBJ2-5, with D perhaps assigned TRBD1 or TRBD2 (5 bases each). The CDR3 runs 13 residues. V lost 6 bases and J 5 bases, leaving 16 bases between the germline ends. The germline gives CDR1 DFQATT, CDR2 SNEGSKA (reference sequence). This chain's CDR3 is CSAAPGTWETQYF. Here the CDR3 DNA reads TGCAGTGCGGCACCCGGGACGTGGGAGACCCAGTACTTC.

In DNA, the CDR3 is TGTGCCAGCTCGATACAGGTACACGAGCAGTACTTC. Encoded protein: CASSIQVHEQYF. This chain joins TRBV12-3 or TRBV12-4 and TRBJ2-7, with a tentative D call TRBD1 (5 bases). The ends were cut back, 8 bases at V and 5 bases at J, with 13 bases in the middle. The CDR3 runs to 12 residues.

The chain joins TRBV7-3 to TRBJ2-7, with D perhaps TRBD1 (5 bases). Per the germline V gene, CDR1 is SGHTA and CDR2 is FQGTGA. Trimming left V 3 bases short and J 6 bases short, with 12 bases between. The CDR3 totals 13 residues. Written as DNA, the CDR3 is TGTGCCAGCAGCTTCGACAGCGTGGGCGAGCAGTACTTC. Translating it yields CASSFDSVGEQYF.

The rearrangement links TRBV6-1 to TRBJ2-5; D is possibly TRBD1 (5 bases). V lost 0 bases and J lost 3, with 8 bases in between. The CDR3 has 14 amino acids. Germline loops: CDR1 MNHNS, CDR2 SASEGT. CDR3 DNA: TGTGCCAGCAGTGAAGCGGTGACAGAAGAGACCCAGTACTTC. This sequence encodes CASSEAVTEETQYF.